This TCR beta chain was identified during a study of T-cell reconstitution after alpha-beta-depleted transplantation in children. Study-wide results and caveats: After transplant, at about two months, alpha-beta T cells were reportedly derived from several hundred expanded graft clones. T-cell counts and diversity at one year post-transplant came mainly from newly produced T cells. The study traced high day-60 TCRbeta diversity in some patients to surviving recipient T cells and thymic progenitors.

Unique molecular identifiers tagged the TCRbeta library. A single record per CDR3 protein comes from TCRdb applying MiXCR to the PCR reads. Of approximately 520,000 distinct CDR3 sequences listed, about 10% were seen once; the top ten hold about 15%. As concerns this clonotype: The antigen is not known.

With 6 bases removed from V and 10 bases from J, the gap between germline ends came to 15 bases. Germline CDR1 reads LNHNV; CDR2 reads YYDKDF (reference sequence). The CDR3 is 12 residues long. Here the sequenced sample was PBMCs, mostly from graft donor cells, taken 180 days after TCRalphabeta/CD19-depleted stem cell transplant. This sequence joins TRBV15 and TRBJ2-5, with D perhaps matching TRBD2 (6 bases). This sequence was found in a female patient younger than 10 who had a stem cell transplant for aplastic anemia, so the T cells may come from the graft donor. CDR3 loop: CATRTATGDQYF. CDR3 coding DNA: TGTGCCACCAGGACCGCCACGGGGGACCAGTACTTC.